The entry below gives a single TCR beta chain sequence along with its context. Its cognate antigen is unknown. One entry per CDR3 protein results from TCRdb running MiXCR on the reads. The repertoire holds some 500,000 distinct CDR3 sequences, with around two fifths as singletons. This entry belongs to a study of T cell repertoires in cytomegalovirus infection. Study at large: The authors used CMV epitopes that were HLA-C-restricted (recently identified) and HLA-B-restricted (well studied). Indications came from public TCR beta signatures; they pointed to CMV infection and to a matching HLA type.

Study-wide points: Clonotypes of TCR beta that were HLA-C-restricted and CMV-specific dominated the ex vivo response. Carriers of CMV and the relevant HLA type were discriminated by public TCR beta frequency.

V lost 6 bases to trimming and J lost 0 bases, with 21 bases between them. This CDR3 has 18 residues. The germline gives CDR1 LNHNV, CDR2 YYDKDF (reference sequence). V gene TRBV15 combines with J gene TRBJ2-4; a possible D gene is TRBD2 (6 bases). The TCR originated in a human donor in good health (CMV status not recorded). Some clones in this sample may be carry-over from other donors' samples. This material consisted of cultured PBMCs, taken from culture after CMV antigen stimulation. The CDR3: CATSLPRGGLLAKNIQYF. Written as DNA, the CDR3 is TGTGCCACCAGTCTTCCTAGAGGCGGACTACTAGCCAAAAACATTCAGTACTTC. The whole variable domain, filled in from reference TRBV15 and TRBJ2-4, reads DAMVIQNPRYQVTQFGKPVTLSCSQTLNHNVMYWYQQKSSQAPKLLFHYYDKDFNNEADTPDNFQSRRPNTSFCFLDIRSPGLGDTAMYLCATSLPRGGLLAKNIQYFGAGTRLSVL.